The 7 T cell receptor beta chains in this list originate from one sample, sequenced in a study of shared clonotypes between healthy human individuals. CD8 cells classed as naive were CD45RO-negative and positively selected for CCR7, excluding terminally differentiated effector memory CD45RA+ cells. Measured with immunoSEQ multiplex PCR; TCRdb has only the in-frame clones, and not every one. The sample gives about 2,200,000 clones, approximately 94% of which show up once; under 2% is in the top ten. The sequencing input was naive CD8+ T cells from PBMCs. The receptors stem from a man younger than 35 in good health. Some clones in this sample may be carry-over from other donors' samples.

On this clone itself: The sample contains more than one DNA sequence encoding this CDR3. V usage is TRBV19 and J usage is TRBJ2-7, with 7 bases identical to TRBD2. Looked up from germline, CDR1 is LNHDA and CDR2 is SQIVND (reference sequence). Trimming at V came to 3 bases and at J to 5 bases, leaving 4 bases not matched to a gene. This CDR3 is 13 amino acids long. The chain's CDR3 is CASSMRGGDEQYF. The CDR3 DNA reads as TGTGCCAGTAGTATGCGCGGGGGTGACGAGCAGTACTTC.

The CDR3 loop is CASSAGLAGGDESYEQYF. CDR3 sequence (DNA): TGTGCCAGCAGCGCGGGACTAGCGGGAGGCGACGAGTCCTACGAGCAGTACTTC. The chain combines TRBV7-8 with TRBJ2-7, with 15 bases identical to TRBD2. V trimming: 5 bases; J trimming: 1 base; junction bases outside the gene matches: 9. The germline CDR1 and CDR2 sequences are SGHVS and FQNEAQ. CDR3 length: 18 residues.

This clone was detected once. This chain uses TRBV7-6 with TRBJ2-7; D perhaps matches TRBD2 (6 bases). V was clipped by 1 base and J by 2 bases, with 15 bases between them. Germline V lookup: CDR1 SGHVS, CDR2 FNYEAQ. The CDR3 extends over 16 amino acids. CDR3: CASSLGRRGGTYEQYF. The CDR3 DNA follows: TGTGCCAGCAGCTTAGGGAGAAGGGGCGGGACCTACGAGCAGTACTTC.

The rearrangement joins TRBV6-1 to TRBJ2-1, with D hard to call. The germline gives CDR1 MNHNS, CDR2 SASEGT. CDR3 length equals 13 residues. V was cut by 4 bases and J by 4 bases, with 8 bases left in between. Written as DNA, the CDR3 is TGTGCCAGCAGTGGAGTAAAGTACAATGAGCAGTTCTTC. Its protein is CASSGVKYNEQFF.

On this clone: Other DNA sequences in the sample encode the same CDR3. This chain connects TRBV4-1 to TRBJ2-7; TRBD1 might be the D (5 bases). Germline V gene sequence: CDR1 MGHRA, CDR2 YSYEKL. V gave up 1 base and J gave up 1 base, with 8 bases separating them. This CDR3 is built from 14 residues. CDR3 residues: CASSQVSGSYEQYF. The DNA for the CDR3 is TGCGCCAGCAGCCAAGTGTCAGGGTCCTACGAGCAGTACTTC.

This clone was seen a single time. V gene TRBV4-1 combines with J gene TRBJ2-7, with TRBD2 identical over 7 bases. Per the germline V gene, CDR1 is MGHRA and CDR2 is YSYEKL. The CDR3 has 14 residues. The junction had 6 bases not matched to a gene; V was cut back by 5 bases and J by 2 bases. The CDR3 sequence: CASSDTSATYEQYF. The CDR3 DNA follows: TGCGCCAGCAGCGATACTAGCGCCACCTACGAGCAGTACTTC.

A note on this clone: The same CDR3 can be traced to other DNA sequences in this sample. This sequence joins TRBV28 and TRBJ1-3; a weak D match, TRBD1 (5 bases). Trimming pared 3 bases from V and 0 bases from J, leaving 9 bases between. Germline lookup yields CDR1 MDHEN and CDR2 SYDVKM. The CDR3 length is 15 residues. The CDR3 DNA reads as TGTGCCAGCAGTTTGGGACGAAACTCTGGAAACACCATATATTTT. Encoded protein: CASSLGRNSGNTIYF.